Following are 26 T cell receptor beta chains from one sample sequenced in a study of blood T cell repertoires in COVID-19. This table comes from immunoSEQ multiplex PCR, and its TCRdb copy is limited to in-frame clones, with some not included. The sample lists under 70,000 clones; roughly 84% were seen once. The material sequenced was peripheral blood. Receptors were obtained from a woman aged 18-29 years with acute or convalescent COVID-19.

The CDR3: CASSDQGGRVGGELFF. The CDR3 region has the DNA TGTGCCAGCAGTGATCAAGGCGGGAGAGTAGGAGGGGAGCTGTTTTTT. The V and J genes are TRBV2 and TRBJ2-2; 7 positions agree with TRBD2. J lost 8 bases, V lost 3 bases, and 12 bases had no gene match. The CDR3 length is 16 residues. The germline CDR1 and CDR2 sequences are SNHLY and FYNNEI.

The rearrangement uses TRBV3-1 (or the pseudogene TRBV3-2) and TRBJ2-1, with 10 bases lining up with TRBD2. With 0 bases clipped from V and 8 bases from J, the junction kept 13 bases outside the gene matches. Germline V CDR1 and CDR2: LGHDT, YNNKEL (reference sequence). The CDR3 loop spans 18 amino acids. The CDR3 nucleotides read TGTGCCAGCAGCCAAGATCTGCTAGCGGGGGTTACCTTCGATGAGCAGTTCTTC. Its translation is CASSQDLLAGVTFDEQFF.

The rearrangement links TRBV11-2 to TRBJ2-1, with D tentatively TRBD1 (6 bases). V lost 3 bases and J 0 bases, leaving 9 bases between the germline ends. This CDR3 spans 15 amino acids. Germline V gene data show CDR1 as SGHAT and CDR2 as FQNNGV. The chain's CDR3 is CASSFEGDSYNEQFF. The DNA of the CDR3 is TGTGCCAGCAGCTTTGAGGGGGACTCCTACAATGAGCAGTTCTTC.

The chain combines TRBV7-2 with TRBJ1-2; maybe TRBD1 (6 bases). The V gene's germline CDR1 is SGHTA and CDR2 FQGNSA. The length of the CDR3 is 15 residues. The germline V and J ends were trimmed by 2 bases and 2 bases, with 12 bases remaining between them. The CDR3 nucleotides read TGTGCCAGCAGCTTACCCAGGGGCGACAACTATGGCTACACCTTC. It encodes CASSLPRGDNYGYTF.

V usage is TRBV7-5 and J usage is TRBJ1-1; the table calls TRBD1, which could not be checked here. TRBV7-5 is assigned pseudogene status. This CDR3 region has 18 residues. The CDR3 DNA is TGTGTCAGAAGCTCACGGACAGGGCTACCATTCGTGAACACTGAAGCTTTCTTT. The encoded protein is CVRSSRTGLPFVNTEAFF.

CDR3 residues: CASSPGQDNLYGYTF. The CDR3 bases are TGTGCCAGCAGCCCGGGACAGGATAACCTCTATGGCTACACCTTC. The V call is TRBV4-2, the J call TRBJ1-2, with 8 nucleotides matching TRBD1. The CDR3 spans 15 residues. Unmatched junction bases numbered 8, after V lost 4 bases and J lost 4 bases. Germline-derived CDR1 and CDR2 are LGHNA and YNFKEQ.

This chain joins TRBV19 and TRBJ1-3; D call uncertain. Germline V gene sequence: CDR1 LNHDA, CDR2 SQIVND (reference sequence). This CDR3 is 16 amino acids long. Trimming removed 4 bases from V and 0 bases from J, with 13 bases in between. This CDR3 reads CASSSAAANSGNTIYF. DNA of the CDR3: TGTGCCAGTAGTAGCGCGGCCGCCAACTCTGGAAACACCATATATTTT.

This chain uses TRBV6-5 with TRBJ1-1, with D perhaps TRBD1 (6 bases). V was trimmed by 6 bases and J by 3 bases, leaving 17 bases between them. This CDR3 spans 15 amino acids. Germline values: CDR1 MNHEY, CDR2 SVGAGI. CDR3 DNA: TGTGCCAGCAGCCGACAGGTACGAAGTGACACTGAAGCTTTCTTT. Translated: CASSRQVRSDTEAFF.

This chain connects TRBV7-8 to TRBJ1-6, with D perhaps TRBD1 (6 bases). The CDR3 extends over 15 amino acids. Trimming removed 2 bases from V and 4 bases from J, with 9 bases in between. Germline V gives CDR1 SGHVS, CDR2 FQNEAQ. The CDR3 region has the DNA TGTGCCAGCAGCTTACTACAGGGTTATAATTCACCCCTCCACTTT. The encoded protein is CASSLLQGYNSPLHF.

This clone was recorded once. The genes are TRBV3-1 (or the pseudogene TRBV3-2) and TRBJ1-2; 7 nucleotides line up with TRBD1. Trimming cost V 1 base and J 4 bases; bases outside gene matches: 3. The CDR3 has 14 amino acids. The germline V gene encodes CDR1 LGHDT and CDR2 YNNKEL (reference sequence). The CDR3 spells CASSQVGQLYGYTF. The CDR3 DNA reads TGTGCCAGCAGCCAAGTGGGACAGCTCTATGGCTACACCTTC.

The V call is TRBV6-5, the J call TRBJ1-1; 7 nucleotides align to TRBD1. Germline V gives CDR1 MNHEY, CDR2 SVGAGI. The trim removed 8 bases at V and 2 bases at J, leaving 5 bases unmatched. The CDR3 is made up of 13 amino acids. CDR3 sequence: CASAGQVNTEAFF. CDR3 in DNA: TGTGCCAGCGCTGGACAGGTAAACACTGAAGCTTTCTTT.

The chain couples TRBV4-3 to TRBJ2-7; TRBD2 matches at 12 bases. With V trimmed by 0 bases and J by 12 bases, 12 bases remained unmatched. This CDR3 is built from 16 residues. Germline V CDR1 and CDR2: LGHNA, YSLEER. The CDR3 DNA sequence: TGCGCCAGCAGCCAAGATTTAGGTCTAGCGGGAGGGCGACCGTACTTC. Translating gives CASSQDLGLAGGRPYF.

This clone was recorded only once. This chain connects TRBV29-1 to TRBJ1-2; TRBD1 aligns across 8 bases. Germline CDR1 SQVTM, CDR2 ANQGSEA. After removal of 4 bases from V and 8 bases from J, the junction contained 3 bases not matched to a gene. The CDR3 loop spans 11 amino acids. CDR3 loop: CSVVGTGGYTF. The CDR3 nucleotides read TGCAGCGTTGTAGGGACAGGAGGCTACACCTTC.

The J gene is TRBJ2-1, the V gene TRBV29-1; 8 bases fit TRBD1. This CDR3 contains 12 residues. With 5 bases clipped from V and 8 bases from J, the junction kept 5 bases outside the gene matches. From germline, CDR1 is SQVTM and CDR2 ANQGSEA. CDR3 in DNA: TGCAGCGTTTACGGACAGGGCGATGAGCAGTTCTTC. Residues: CSVYGQGDEQFF.

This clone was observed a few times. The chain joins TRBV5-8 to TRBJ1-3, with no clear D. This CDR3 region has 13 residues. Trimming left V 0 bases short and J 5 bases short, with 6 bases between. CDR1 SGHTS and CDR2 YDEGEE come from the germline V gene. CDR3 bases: TGTGCCAGCAGCTTGGGACACCGAAACACCATATATTTT. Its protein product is CASSLGHRNTIYF.

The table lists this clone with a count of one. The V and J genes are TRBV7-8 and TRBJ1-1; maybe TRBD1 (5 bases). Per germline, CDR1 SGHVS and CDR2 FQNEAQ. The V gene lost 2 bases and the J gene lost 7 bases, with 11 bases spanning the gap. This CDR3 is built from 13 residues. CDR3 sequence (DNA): TGTGCCAGCAGCTTACGGTTCGACAGTGAAGCTTTCTTT. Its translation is CASSLRFDSEAFF.

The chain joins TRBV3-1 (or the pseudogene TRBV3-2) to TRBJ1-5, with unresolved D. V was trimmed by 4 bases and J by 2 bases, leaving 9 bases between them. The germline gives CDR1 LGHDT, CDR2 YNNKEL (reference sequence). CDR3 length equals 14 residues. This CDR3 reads CASSPASGNQPQHF. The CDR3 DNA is TGTGCCAGCAGCCCTGCTAGTGGCAATCAGCCCCAGCATTTT.

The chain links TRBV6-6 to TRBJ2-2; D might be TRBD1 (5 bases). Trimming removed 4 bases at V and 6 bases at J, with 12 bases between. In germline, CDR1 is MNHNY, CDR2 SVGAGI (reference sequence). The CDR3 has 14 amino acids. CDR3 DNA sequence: TGTGCCAGCAGTTCCATTGGCAGGGCCGGGGAGCTGTTTTTT. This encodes CASSSIGRAGELFF.

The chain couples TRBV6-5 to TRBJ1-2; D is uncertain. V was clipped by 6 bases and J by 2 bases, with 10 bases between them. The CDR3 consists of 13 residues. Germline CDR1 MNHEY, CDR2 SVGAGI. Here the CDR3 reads CASSQTGNYGYTF. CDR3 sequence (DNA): TGTGCCAGCAGCCAGACGGGGAACTATGGCTACACCTTC.

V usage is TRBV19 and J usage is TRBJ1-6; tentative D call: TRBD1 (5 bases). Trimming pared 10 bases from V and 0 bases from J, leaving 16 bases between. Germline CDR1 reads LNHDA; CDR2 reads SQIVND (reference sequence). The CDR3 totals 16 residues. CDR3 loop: CATNLGGDSYNSPLHF. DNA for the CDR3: TGTGCCACCAACCTAGGAGGGGACTCCTATAATTCACCCCTCCACTTT.

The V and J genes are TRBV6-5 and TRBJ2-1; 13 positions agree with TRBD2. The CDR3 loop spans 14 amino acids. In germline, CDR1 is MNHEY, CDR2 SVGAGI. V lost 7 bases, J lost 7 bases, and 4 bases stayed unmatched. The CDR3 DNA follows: TGTGCCAGCAACGGACTAGCGGGAGAAAATGAGCAGTTCTTC. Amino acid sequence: CASNGLAGENEQFF.

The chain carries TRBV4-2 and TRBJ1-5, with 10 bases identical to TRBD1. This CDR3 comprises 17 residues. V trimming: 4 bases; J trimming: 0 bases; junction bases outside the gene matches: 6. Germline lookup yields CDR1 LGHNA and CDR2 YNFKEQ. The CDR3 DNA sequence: TGTGCCAGCAGCCGAACCGGGACAGGGGATAGCAATCAGCCCCAGCATTTT. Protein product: CASSRTGTGDSNQPQHF.

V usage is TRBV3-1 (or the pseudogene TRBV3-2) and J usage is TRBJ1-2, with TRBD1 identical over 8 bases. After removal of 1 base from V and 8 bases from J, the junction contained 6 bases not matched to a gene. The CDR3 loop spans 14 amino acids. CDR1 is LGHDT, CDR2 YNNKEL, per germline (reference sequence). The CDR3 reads CASSQVQGAGGYTF. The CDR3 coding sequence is TGTGCCAGCAGCCAAGTTCAGGGGGCTGGGGGCTACACCTTC.

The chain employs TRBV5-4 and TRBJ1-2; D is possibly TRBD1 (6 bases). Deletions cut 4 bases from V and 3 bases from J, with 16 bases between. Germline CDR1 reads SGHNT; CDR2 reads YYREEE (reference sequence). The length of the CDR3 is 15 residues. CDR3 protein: CASSHFSRQDYGYTF. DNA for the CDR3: TGTGCCAGCAGCCATTTTTCACGACAGGACTATGGCTACACCTTC.

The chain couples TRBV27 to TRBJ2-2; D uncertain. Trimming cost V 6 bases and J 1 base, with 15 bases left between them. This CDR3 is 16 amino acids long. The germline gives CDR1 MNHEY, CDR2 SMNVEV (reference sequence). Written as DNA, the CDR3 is TGTGCCAGCAGACGACTTATGTCGGGGAACACCGGGGAGCTGTTTTTT. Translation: CASRRLMSGNTGELFF.

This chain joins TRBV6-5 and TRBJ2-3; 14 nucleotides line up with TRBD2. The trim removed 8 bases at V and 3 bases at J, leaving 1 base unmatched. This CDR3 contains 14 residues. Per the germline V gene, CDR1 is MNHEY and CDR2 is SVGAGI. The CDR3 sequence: CASGLAGGTDTQYF. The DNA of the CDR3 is TGTGCCAGCGGACTAGCGGGGGGAACAGATACGCAGTATTTT.